The 24 T cell receptor beta chains reported below all come from one sample, sequenced in a study of cytomegalovirus exposure and HLA in healthy donors. Primers: 60 Vbeta forward and 13 Jbeta reverse. Some clones are missing from TCRdb's copy, which holds only in-frame ones; the method was immunoSEQ multiplex PCR. The sample lists more than 150,000 clones; 70% to 90% were seen once. Sequenced: PBMCs. These TCRs come from a woman aged 25-40 years in good health and CMV-seronegative.

CDR3 nucleotides: TGTGCCAGCAGTGACCGGACTAGCGGGGGGGTTGAGACCCAGTACTTC. This gives the protein CASSDRTSGGVETQYF. The V call is TRBV6-1, the J call TRBJ2-5; 15 positions agree with TRBD2. After removal of 3 bases from V and 5 bases from J, the junction contained 4 bases not matched to a gene. The CDR3 consists of 16 residues. Germline CDR1 and CDR2: MNHNS and SASEGT.

This clone was observed a handful of times. The chain couples TRBV9 to TRBJ1-5; unclear D gene. The V gene's germline CDR1 is SGDLS and CDR2 YYNGEE. The length of the CDR3 is 15 residues. The germline V and J ends were trimmed by 0 bases and 0 bases, with 7 bases remaining between them. The CDR3 here is CASSVDGYSNQPQHF. The CDR3 nucleotides read TGTGCCAGCAGCGTAGACGGGTATAGCAATCAGCCCCAGCATTTT.

This clone was seen a few times. The chain recombines TRBV4-1 with TRBJ2-3, with D hard to call. V was shortened by 0 bases and J by 0 bases, with 10 bases between the two germline ends. The CDR3 sequence is 16 residues long. CDR1 and CDR2 from the germline V gene are MGHRA and YSYEKL. The CDR3 nucleotides are TGCGCCAGCAGCCAAGACCCACAGCCCAGCACAGATACGCAGTATTTT. Translation gives CASSQDPQPSTDTQYF.

J is TRBJ1-5 and V is TRBV4-1; 7 bases match TRBD1. Germline V gene sequence: CDR1 MGHRA, CDR2 YSYEKL. The CDR3 contains 17 residues. J lost 4 bases, V lost 2 bases, and 11 bases had no gene match. The CDR3 loop reads CASSQPLGDRANQPQHF. The CDR3 coding sequence is TGCGCCAGCAGCCAACCGCTTGGTGACAGGGCTAATCAGCCCCAGCATTTT.

The rearrangement uses TRBV6-1 and TRBJ2-7, with TRBD2 matching 10 bases. The V gene's germline CDR1 is MNHNS and CDR2 SASEGT. Trimming removed 4 bases from V and 6 bases from J; junction bases left unmatched: 3. CDR3 length equals 13 residues. The CDR3 DNA is TGTGCCAGCAGTGCTATAGCGGGAGGCGAGCAGTACTTC. It translates to CASSAIAGGEQYF.

The chain couples TRBV2 to TRBJ1-2, with 8 bases fitting TRBD1. This CDR3 is 13 amino acids long. In germline, CDR1 is SNHLY, CDR2 FYNNEI. The V segment lost 5 bases and the J segment 4 bases; nucleotides outside the gene matches: 3. The CDR3 spells CASSNQGAYGYTF. The CDR3 region has the DNA TGTGCCAGCAGTAATCAGGGGGCCTATGGCTACACCTTC. The entire variable domain, with the rest obtained from reference TRBV2 and TRBJ1-2, is as follows: EPEVTQTPSHQVTQMGQEVILRCVPISNHLYFYWYRQILGQKVEFLVSFYNNEISEKSEIFDDQFSVERPDGSNFTLKIRSTKLEDSAMYFCASSNQGAYGYTFGSGTRLTVV.

V usage is TRBV10-3 and J usage is TRBJ2-3, with 9 bases identical to TRBD2. V dropped 6 bases and J dropped 1; count of bases not matched to a gene: 5. This CDR3 contains 15 residues. Germline CDR1 is ENHRY and CDR2 is SYGVKD. The CDR3 DNA sequence: TGTGCCATCAGCAATTCTAGCGGGGGCACAGATACGCAGTATTTT. Its protein is CAISNSSGGTDTQYF.

The CDR3, as DNA: TGTGCCAGTAGTCCCCAAGCGGGAGGGAGGATCGAGCAGTACTTC. This gives the protein CASSPQAGGRIEQYF. The chain links TRBV19 to TRBJ2-7; 10 nucleotides agree with TRBD2. V shed 5 bases and J 6 bases; nucleotides not matched to a gene: 10. The CDR3 covers 15 residues. Germline values: CDR1 LNHDA, CDR2 SQIVND (reference sequence).

V gene TRBV9 combines with J gene TRBJ2-7, with TRBD1 identical over 7 bases. The V segment lost 4 bases and the J segment 6 bases; nucleotides outside the gene matches: 7. CDR1 is SGDLS and CDR2 is YYNGEE in the germline V gene. This CDR3 comprises 13 residues. This CDR3 reads CASSTYRGGEQYF. The CDR3 nucleotides are TGTGCCAGCAGCACTTACAGGGGTGGCGAGCAGTACTTC.

The chain couples TRBV6-5 to TRBJ1-2, with D possibly being TRBD1 (6 bases). Per the germline V gene, CDR1 is MNHEY and CDR2 is SVGAGI. Trimming left V 10 bases short and J 2 bases short, with 14 bases between. CDR3 length equals 13 residues. CDR3 DNA: TGTGCCATCGCCCCAGGACAGAACTATGGCTACACCTTC. Encoded protein: CAIAPGQNYGYTF.

The chain is built from TRBV10-1 and TRBJ2-2; 11 bases match TRBD2. V dropped 7 bases and J dropped 0; count of bases not matched to a gene: 4. This CDR3 has 16 amino acids. Germline lookup yields CDR1 WNHNN and CDR2 SYGVQD (reference sequence). CDR3 sequence reads: CASTLAGGSNTGELFF. The CDR3 DNA sequence: TGCGCCAGCACCCTAGCGGGAGGTTCGAACACCGGGGAGCTGTTTTTT.

In regard to this clone: The junction differs from germline at one of its ends, possibly a read error. This chain joins TRBV6-5 and TRBJ2-7, with 14 positions matching TRBD2. The CDR3 is made up of 14 amino acids. In germline, CDR1 is MNHEY, CDR2 SVGAGI. The CDR3 protein is CASSSRRLAGGLDF. The CDR3 DNA reads as TGTGCCAGCAGCTCACGTCGACTAGCGGGGGGGTTGGACTTC.

J is TRBJ2-3 and V is TRBV5-4, with TRBD2 matching over 7 bases. Germline lookup yields CDR1 SGHNT and CDR2 YYREEE (reference sequence). Losses at the gene ends were 3 bases for V and 5 bases for J; bases not matched to a gene: 9. This CDR3 is built from 15 residues. The DNA for the CDR3 is TGTGCCAGCAGCTCCGGACCCCCGGGAGGAGATACGCAGTATTTT. This encodes CASSSGPPGGDTQYF.

J is TRBJ1-1 and V is TRBV6-5; D uncertain. The CDR3 consists of 15 residues. CDR1 is MNHEY and CDR2 is SVGAGI in the germline V gene. V lost 0 bases, J lost 2 bases, and 10 bases lay in between. CDR3 protein: CASSYSTAVNTEAFF. CDR3 sequence (DNA): TGTGCCAGCAGTTACTCGACGGCGGTTAACACTGAAGCTTTCTTT.

The rearrangement uses TRBV25-1 and TRBJ2-5; D is perhaps TRBD1 (5 bases). Trimming shortened V by 2 bases and J by 2 bases, and 12 bases separated the two germline ends. The germline CDR1 and CDR2 sequences are MGHDK and SYGVNS. This CDR3 contains 15 residues. The CDR3 DNA follows: TGTGCCAGCAGTGAAGGATGGGGCCGGCAAGAGACCCAGTACTTC. Encoded protein: CASSEGWGRQETQYF.

The chain recombines TRBV7-9 with TRBJ2-1; weak D call: TRBD2 (8 bases). CDR1 and CDR2 (germline): SEHNR, FQNEAQ (reference sequence). The CDR3 length is 16 residues. V was clipped by 2 bases and J by 4 bases, with 15 bases between them. Here the CDR3 reads CASSLRGRGDYNEQFF. The CDR3 nucleotides are TGTGCCAGCAGCTTAAGGGGGCGGGGGGATTACAATGAGCAGTTCTTC.

V usage is TRBV5-1 and J usage is TRBJ1-4, with D unresolved. Looked up from germline, CDR1 is SGHRS and CDR2 is YFSETQ. CDR3 length equals 14 residues. V was shortened by 6 bases and J by 0 bases, with 9 bases between the two germline ends. DNA of the CDR3: TGCGCCAGCAAGGAGGGCTCAACTAATGAAAAACTGTTTTTT. Translating gives CASKEGSTNEKLFF.

V and J are TRBV30 and TRBJ2-7; 10 nucleotides line up with TRBD1. The CDR3 contains 13 residues. The ends lost 3 bases at V and 7 bases at J; junction bases unmatched: 6. Germline V gene lookup returns CDR1 GTSNPN and CDR2 SVGIG (reference sequence). Here the CDR3 reads CAWRRTGGGEQYF. The CDR3 DNA sequence: TGTGCCTGGAGGAGGACAGGGGGAGGTGAGCAGTACTTC.

This clone was recorded a few times. The same CDR3 is also encoded by other DNA sequences in this sample. The chain employs TRBV9 and TRBJ2-3, with D perhaps TRBD2 (7 bases). The CDR3 loop spans 16 amino acids. Trimming pared 0 bases from V and 1 base from J, leaving 12 bases between. Germline lookup yields CDR1 SGDLS and CDR2 YYNGEE. CDR3 protein: CASSVAEGGGTDTQYF. CDR3 sequence (DNA): TGTGCCAGCAGCGTAGCGGAGGGGGGGGGCACAGATACGCAGTATTTT.

The J gene is TRBJ1-6, the V gene TRBV20-1; maybe TRBD1 (6 bases). Between the trimmed V and J ends, which lost 5 bases and 14 bases, there was a span of 13 bases. CDR3 length: 11 amino acids. The germline V gene encodes CDR1 DFQATT and CDR2 SNEGSKA (reference sequence). The CDR3 region is CSARGGWALHF. CDR3 nucleotides: TGCAGTGCTCGGGGGGGCTGGGCCCTCCACTTT.

This clone was counted once. The rearrangement links TRBV4-3 to TRBJ2-7; 12 positions agree with TRBD2. Germline V gives CDR1 LGHNA, CDR2 YSLEER. The J segment lost 3 bases and the V segment lost 1 base, leaving 4 bases of the junction unmatched. This CDR3 comprises 16 residues. CDR3 residues: CASSQGGTSGYYEQYF. CDR3 DNA: TGCGCCAGCAGCCAAGGAGGGACTAGCGGGTACTACGAGCAGTACTTC.

A word on this clone: The junction does not match germline at one end; this may be a read error. This sequence joins TRBV4-3 and TRBJ2-4, with 8 nucleotides matching TRBD2. Germline V gene sequence: CDR1 LGHNA, CDR2 YSLEER. This CDR3 spans 18 amino acids. The CDR3 spells CASSQGSGLGVSKNSQYF. The CDR3 DNA reads as TGCGCCAGCAGCCAAGGCTCGGGACTAGGGGTCTCCAAAAACAGTCAGTACTTC.

The J gene is TRBJ1-4, the V gene TRBV7-9; unclear D gene. This CDR3 comprises 10 residues. V was clipped by 10 bases and J by 5 bases, with 5 bases between them. Germline CDR1 SEHNR, CDR2 FQNEAQ (reference sequence). In DNA, the CDR3 is TGTGCCACCTCGAATGAAAAACTGTTTTTT. This translates into CATSNEKLFF.

This chain uses TRBV6-5 with TRBJ2-7; 8 nucleotides line up with TRBD2. CDR1 is MNHEY and CDR2 is SVGAGI in the germline V gene. Trimming cost V 0 bases and J 6 bases; bases outside gene matches: 7. The CDR3 extends over 15 amino acids. The CDR3 DNA reads as TGTGCCAGCAGTTACTCGACGAGGGCGGGGGGCGAGCAGTACTTC. Its protein is CASSYSTRAGGEQYF.